The clone carrying this T cell receptor (beta chain) was seen a few times. This entry comes from a study of regulatory T cells in long-lasting Graves disease. Germline CDR1 and CDR2: SGHDN and FVKESK. V lost 4 bases, J lost 3 bases, and 10 bases lay in between. CDR3 size: 13 residues. The sample's time point: newly diagnosed GD, antithyroid drugs for less than 3 months. PBMC RNA was the source of the TCR library. HTBI primers from iRepertoire and Arm-PCR of CDR3 regions yielded the TCR beta libraries. TCRdb recomputed calls from the multiplex PCR reads with MiXCR, one row per CDR3 protein. The sample carries about 560,000 distinct CDR3 sequences, about 15% recorded once. These same records also appear under a second study, on T cells in Graves' hyperthyroidism and ophthalmopathy. As that report states: Aged 18 to 65, the patients had hyperthyroidism that was newly diagnosed and had lasted under 2 months. Progression to ophthalmopathy was predicted a median of 6.5 months early.

The rearrangement links TRBV14 to TRBJ2-7, with D unclear. Sample: peripheral blood mononuclear cells (PBMCs), taken at new diagnosis, from a patient treated with antithyroid drugs. This receptor was taken from a man in his late teens or twenties with Graves disease. DNA of the CDR3: TGTGCCAGCAGCCGTCGCTATGACTACGAGCAGTACTTC. It codes for CASSRRYDYEQYF.